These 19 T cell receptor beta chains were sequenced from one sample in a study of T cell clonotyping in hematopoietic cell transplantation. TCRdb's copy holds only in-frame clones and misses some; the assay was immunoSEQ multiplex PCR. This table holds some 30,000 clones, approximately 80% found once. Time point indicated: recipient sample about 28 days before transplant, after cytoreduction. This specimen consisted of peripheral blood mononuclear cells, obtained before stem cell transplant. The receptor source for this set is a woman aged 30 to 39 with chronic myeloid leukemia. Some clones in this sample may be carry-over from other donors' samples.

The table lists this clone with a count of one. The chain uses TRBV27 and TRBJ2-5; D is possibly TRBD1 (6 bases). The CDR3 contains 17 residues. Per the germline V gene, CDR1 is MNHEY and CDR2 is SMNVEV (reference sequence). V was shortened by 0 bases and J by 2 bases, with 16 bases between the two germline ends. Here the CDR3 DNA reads TGTGCCAGCAGTTTATCCTTCTACAGGGCGGATCAAGAGACCCAGTACTTC. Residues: CASSLSFYRADQETQYF.

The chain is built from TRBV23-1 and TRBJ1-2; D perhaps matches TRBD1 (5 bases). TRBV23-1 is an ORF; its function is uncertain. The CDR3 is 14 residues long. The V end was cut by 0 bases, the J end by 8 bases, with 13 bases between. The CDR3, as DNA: TGCGCCAGCAGTCAATCGTCAGGGAGGAGCGGCTACACCTTC. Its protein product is CASSQSSGRSGYTF.

The CDR3 spells CASSLGYNSPLHF. In DNA form, the CDR3 reads TGTGCCAGCAGCTTAGGATATAATTCACCCCTCCACTTT. The J gene is TRBJ1-6, the V gene TRBV7-9; D unclear. The CDR3 runs to 13 residues. CDR1 and CDR2 (germline): SEHNR, FQNEAQ (reference sequence). Between the trimmed V and J ends, which lost 1 base and 4 bases, there was a span of 2 bases.

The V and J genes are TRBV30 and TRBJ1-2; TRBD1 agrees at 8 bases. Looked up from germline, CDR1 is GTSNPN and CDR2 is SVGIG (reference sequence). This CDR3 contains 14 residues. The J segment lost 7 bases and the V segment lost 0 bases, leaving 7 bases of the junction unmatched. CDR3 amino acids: CAWSVRAGGSGYTF. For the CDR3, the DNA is TGTGCCTGGAGTGTAAGGGCAGGGGGCAGTGGCTACACCTTC.

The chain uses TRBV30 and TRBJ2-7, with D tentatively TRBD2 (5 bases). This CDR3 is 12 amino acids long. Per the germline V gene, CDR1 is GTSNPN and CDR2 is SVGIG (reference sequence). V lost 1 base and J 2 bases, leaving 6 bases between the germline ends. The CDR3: CAWSAGTYEQYV. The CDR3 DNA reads TGTGCCTGGAGTGCGGGAACCTACGAGCAGTACGTC.

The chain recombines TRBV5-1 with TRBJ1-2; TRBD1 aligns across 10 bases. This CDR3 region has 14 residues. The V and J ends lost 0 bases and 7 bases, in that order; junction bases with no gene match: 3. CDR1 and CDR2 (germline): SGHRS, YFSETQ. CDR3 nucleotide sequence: TGCGCCAGCAGCTTGGTCCGGACAGGGGGTGGCTACACCTTC. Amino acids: CASSLVRTGGGYTF.

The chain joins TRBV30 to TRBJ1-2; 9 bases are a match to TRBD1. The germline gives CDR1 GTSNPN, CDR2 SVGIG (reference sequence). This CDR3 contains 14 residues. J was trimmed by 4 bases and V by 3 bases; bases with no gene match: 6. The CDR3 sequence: CAWSPPTGGYGYTF. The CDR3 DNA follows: TGTGCCTGGAGCCCCCCGACAGGGGGCTATGGCTACACCTTC.

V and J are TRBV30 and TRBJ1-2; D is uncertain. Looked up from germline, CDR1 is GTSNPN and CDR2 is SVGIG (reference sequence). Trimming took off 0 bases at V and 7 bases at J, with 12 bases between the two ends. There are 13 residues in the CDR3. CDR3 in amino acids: CAWSVSGRSGYTF. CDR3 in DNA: TGTGCCTGGAGTGTGTCTGGGCGTTCTGGCTACACCTTC.

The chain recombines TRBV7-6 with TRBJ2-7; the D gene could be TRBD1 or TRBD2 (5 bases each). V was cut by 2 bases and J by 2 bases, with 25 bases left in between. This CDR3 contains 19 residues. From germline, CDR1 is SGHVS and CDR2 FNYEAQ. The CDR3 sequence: CASSLTPPGRDLGTYEQYF. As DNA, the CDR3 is TGTGCCAGCAGCTTAACCCCTCCGGGCCGGGACCTAGGAACCTACGAGCAGTACTTC.

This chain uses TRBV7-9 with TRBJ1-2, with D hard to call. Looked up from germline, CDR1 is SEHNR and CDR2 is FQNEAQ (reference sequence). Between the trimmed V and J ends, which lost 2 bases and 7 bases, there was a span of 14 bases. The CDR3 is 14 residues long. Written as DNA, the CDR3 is TGTGCCAGCAGCTTACTAGTTCAGGTTGCTGGCTACACCTTC. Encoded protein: CASSLLVQVAGYTF.

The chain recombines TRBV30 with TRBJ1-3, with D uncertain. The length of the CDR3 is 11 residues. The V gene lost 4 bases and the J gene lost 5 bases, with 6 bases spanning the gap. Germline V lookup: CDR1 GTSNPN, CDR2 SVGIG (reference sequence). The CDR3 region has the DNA TGTGCCTGGACAGTAAGAAACACCATATATTTT. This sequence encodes CAWTVRNTIYF. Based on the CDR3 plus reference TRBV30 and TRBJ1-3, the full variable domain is SQTIHQWPATLVQPVGSPLSLECTVEGTSNPNLYWYRQAAGRGLQLLFYSVGIGQISSEVPQNLSASRPQDRQFILSSKKLLLSDSGFYLCAWTVRNTIYFGEGSWLTVV.

The CDR3 loop reads CASSVVLARVETQYF. CDR3 bases: TGTGCCAGCAGTGTGGTTCTAGCTCGGGTAGAGACCCAGTACTTC. The chain recombines TRBV28 with TRBJ2-5; perhaps TRBD2 as D (5 bases). With 5 bases removed from V and 4 bases from J, the gap between germline ends came to 17 bases. Germline CDR1 reads MDHEN; CDR2 reads SYDVKM. The CDR3 extends over 15 amino acids.

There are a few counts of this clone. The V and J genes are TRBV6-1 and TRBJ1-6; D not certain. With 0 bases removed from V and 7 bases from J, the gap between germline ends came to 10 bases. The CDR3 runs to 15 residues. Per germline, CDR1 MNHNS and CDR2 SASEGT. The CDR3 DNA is TGTGCCAGCAGTGAAGCTCGGACCGAAAATTCACCCCTCCACTTT. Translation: CASSEARTENSPLHF.

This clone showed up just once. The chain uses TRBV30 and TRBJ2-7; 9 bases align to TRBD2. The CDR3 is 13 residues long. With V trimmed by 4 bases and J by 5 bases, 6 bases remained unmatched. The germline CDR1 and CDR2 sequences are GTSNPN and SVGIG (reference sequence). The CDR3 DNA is TGTGCCTGGAATCAGCGGGAGGTCGACGAGCAGTACTTC. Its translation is CAWNQREVDEQYF.

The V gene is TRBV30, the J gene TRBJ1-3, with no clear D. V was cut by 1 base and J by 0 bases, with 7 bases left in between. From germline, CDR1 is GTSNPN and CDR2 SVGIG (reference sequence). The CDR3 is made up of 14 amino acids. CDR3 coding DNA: TGTGCCTGGAGTGGGGAGAGCTCTGGAAACACCATATATTTT. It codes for CAWSGESSGNTIYF.

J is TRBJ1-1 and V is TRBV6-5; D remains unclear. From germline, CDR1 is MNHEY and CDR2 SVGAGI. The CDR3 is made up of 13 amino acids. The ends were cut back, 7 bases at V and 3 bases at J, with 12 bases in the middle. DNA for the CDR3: TGTGCCAGCACATGGTCGGAACACACTGAAGCTTTCTTT. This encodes CASTWSEHTEAFF.

CDR3 residues: CASSQGGGRGNQPQHF. DNA for the CDR3: TGTGCCAGCAGCCAAGGAGGGGGCCGAGGCAATCAGCCCCAGCATTTT. This chain connects TRBV4-2 to TRBJ1-5; 7 bases map to TRBD1. The CDR3 is 16 amino acids. Germline V gene sequence: CDR1 LGHNA, CDR2 YNFKEQ. The ends lost 1 base at V and 2 bases at J; junction bases unmatched: 5.

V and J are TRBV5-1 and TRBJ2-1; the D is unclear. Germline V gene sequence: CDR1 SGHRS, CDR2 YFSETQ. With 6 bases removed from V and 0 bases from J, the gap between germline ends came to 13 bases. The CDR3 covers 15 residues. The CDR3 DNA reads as TGCGCCAGCACGGGCGATCACCGCTCCTACAATGAGCAGTTCTTC. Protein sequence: CASTGDHRSYNEQFF.

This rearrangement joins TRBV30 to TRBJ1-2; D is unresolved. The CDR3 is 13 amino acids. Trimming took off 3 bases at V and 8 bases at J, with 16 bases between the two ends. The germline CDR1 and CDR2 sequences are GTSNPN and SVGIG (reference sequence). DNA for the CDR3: TGTGCCTGGAGGTATAGCGGACTCCGAGGCTACACCTTC. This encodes CAWRYSGLRGYTF.